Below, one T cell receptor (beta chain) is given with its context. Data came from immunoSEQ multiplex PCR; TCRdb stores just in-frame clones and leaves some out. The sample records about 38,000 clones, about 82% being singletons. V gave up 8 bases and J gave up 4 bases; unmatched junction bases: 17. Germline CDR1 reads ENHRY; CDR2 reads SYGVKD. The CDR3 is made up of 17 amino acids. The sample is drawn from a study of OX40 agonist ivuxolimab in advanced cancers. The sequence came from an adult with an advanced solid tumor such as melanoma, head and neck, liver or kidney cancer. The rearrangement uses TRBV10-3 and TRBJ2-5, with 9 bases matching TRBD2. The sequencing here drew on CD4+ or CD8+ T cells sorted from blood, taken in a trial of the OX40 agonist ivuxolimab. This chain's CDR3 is CAIPTNLCGGAVETQYF. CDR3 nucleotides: TGTGCCATCCCTACGAACCTTTGCGGGGGGGCCGTAGAGACCCAGTACTTC.